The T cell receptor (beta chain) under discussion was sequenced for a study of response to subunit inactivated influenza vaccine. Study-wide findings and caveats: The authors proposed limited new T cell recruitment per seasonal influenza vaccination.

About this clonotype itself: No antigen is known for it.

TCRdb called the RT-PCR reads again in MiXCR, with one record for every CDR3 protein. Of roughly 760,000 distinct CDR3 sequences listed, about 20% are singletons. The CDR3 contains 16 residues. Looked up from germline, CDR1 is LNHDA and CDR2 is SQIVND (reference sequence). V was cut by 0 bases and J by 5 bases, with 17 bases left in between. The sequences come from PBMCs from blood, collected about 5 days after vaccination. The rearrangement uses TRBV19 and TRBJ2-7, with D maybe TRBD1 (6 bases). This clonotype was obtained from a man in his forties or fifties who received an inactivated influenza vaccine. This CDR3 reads CASSIDPWTEGDEQYF. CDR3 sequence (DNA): TGTGCCAGTAGTATAGACCCGTGGACAGAAGGGGACGAGCAGTACTTC.